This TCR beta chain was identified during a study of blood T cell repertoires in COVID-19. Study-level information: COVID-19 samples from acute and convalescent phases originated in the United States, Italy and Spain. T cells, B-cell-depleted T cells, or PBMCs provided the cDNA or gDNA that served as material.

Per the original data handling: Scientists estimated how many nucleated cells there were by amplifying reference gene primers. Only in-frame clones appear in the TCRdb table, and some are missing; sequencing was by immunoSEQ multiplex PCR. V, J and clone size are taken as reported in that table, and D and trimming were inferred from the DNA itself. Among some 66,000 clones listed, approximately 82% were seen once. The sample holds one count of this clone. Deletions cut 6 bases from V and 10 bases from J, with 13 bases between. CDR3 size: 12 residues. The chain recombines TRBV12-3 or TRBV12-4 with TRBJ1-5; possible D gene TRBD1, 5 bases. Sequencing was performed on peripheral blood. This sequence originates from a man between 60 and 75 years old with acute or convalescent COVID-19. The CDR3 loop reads CASSRTDSPQHF. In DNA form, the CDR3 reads TGTGCCAGCAGCCGGACCGACAGCCCCCAGCATTTT.